A selection of T cell receptor beta chains follows, all from one sample in a study of blood T cell repertoires in COVID-19. This table comes from immunoSEQ multiplex PCR, and its TCRdb copy is limited to in-frame clones, with some not included. The sample holds approximately 270,000 clones; about 86% are singletons and the top ten take about 1.3%. Sequencing was carried out using peripheral blood. These receptors came from a man at least 80 years old with acute or convalescent COVID-19. The CDR3 runs from the conserved cysteine through the conserved F or W. A D gene is named only where the DNA matches it firmly. Clone size is shown for a subset of rows, as once, few, many or a class of expanded clone.

J	size	V	D	DNA	CDR3
TRBJ1-2	NA	TRBV7-2	NA	TGTGCCAGCAGCTTGAATACAGGACCGTATGGCTACACCTTC	CASSLNTGPYGYTF
TRBJ1-5	NA	TRBV9	TRBD1	TGTGCCAGCGGACAGGGCGGGAGCAATCAGCCCCAGCATTTT	CASGQGGSNQPQHF
TRBJ1-2	NA	TRBV3-1/TRBV3-2	TRBD1	TGTGCCAGCAGCCCGGGGGACAGGACCTATGGCTACACCTTC	CASSPGDRTYGYTF
TRBJ2-1	once	TRBV5-1	TRBD2	TGCGCCAGCAGCCTAGGACTAGCGGGGTCCTACAATGAGCAGTTCTTC	CASSLGLAGSYNEQFF
TRBJ1-2	NA	TRBV2	TRBD1	TGTGCCAGCATCAGAAGGACAGGGGATAACTATGGCTACACCTTC	CASIRRTGDNYGYTF
TRBJ2-7	few	TRBV10-3	TRBD1	TGTGCCATCAGCACAGGGGAGTACGAGCAGTACTTC	CAISTGEYEQYF
TRBJ1-1	NA	TRBV3-1/TRBV3-2	NA	TGTGCCAGCAGCCAATTAGGGGTGAACACTGAAGCTTTCTTT	CASSQLGVNTEAFF
TRBJ2-2	NA	TRBV5-1	NA	TGCGCCAGCAGCTTCGTCGGGACGAACACCGGGGAGCTGTTTTTT	CASSFVGTNTGELFF
TRBJ1-5	NA	TRBV7-2	NA	TGTGCCAGCAGCCCCCGGTCAGGGGTGAATCAGCCCCAGCATTTT	CASSPRSGVNQPQHF
TRBJ2-1	NA	TRBV6-2/TRBV6-3	TRBD2	TGTGCCAGCAGTCTCATAGCGGGAGCTCAGGATGAGCAGTTCTTC	CASSLIAGAQDEQFF
TRBJ1-4	NA	TRBV7-8	NA	TGTGCCAGCAGCTTAGCGCGGGGAGGGGAAAAACTGTTTTTT	CASSLARGGEKLFF
TRBJ1-1	NA	TRBV7-9	NA	TGTGCCAGCAGCCCGAATCCAAGGGGGAACACTGAAGCTTTCTTT	CASSPNPRGNTEAFF
TRBJ2-7	NA	TRBV5-4	TRBD1	TGTGCCAGCAGCCCGGCGGGACAGGGGGTTTACGAGCAGTACTTC	CASSPAGQGVYEQYF
TRBJ2-1	few	TRBV11-3	TRBD2	TGTGCCAGCAGCTTATCCCAGCGGGAGCTTTTCTTC	CASSLSQRELFF
TRBJ1-1	NA	TRBV5-1	NA	TGCGCCAGCAGTCCTGGTTTGGGGGGGAACACTGAAGCTTTCTTT	CASSPGLGGNTEAFF
TRBJ2-5	NA	TRBV6-2/TRBV6-3	TRBD2	TGTGCCAGCAGTTACGCGAGAAGTCTAGCGGGGGGGCTGGAGACCCAGTACTTC	CASSYARSLAGGLETQYF
TRBJ1-3	NA	TRBV7-9	TRBD1	TGTGCCAGCAGCCCGACAGGGGCTGGAAACACCATATATTTT	CASSPTGAGNTIYF
TRBJ2-1	NA	TRBV9	TRBD1	TGTGCCAGCAGCGCCTCCCTGGGACAGTATTACAATGAGCAGTTCTTC	CASSASLGQYYNEQFF
TRBJ2-4	NA	TRBV29-1	NA	TGCAGCGTTGAGGTTGAGAACCAGGACATTCAGTACTTC	CSVEVENQDIQYF
TRBJ2-1	NA	TRBV4-2	TRBD1	TGTGCCAGTCAAAACACAGGGGGCGATGAGCAGTTCTTC	CASQNTGGDEQFF
TRBJ1-1	NA	TRBV10-3	NA	TGTGCCATCAGTGAGTCGAATGAGGGAGCGGTGAACACTGAAGCTTTCTTT	CAISESNEGAVNTEAFF
TRBJ2-3	NA	TRBV7-2	TRBD1	TGTGCCAGCAGCTTCCTGGGACAGTGGAGAGATACGCAGTATTTT	CASSFLGQWRDTQYF
TRBJ2-3	NA	TRBV5-1	NA	TGCGCCAGCGGGTACAGGGAGACGGGAACAGATACGCAGTATTTT	CASGYRETGTDTQYF
TRBJ1-2	NA	TRBV12-3/TRBV12-4	NA	TGTGCCAGCAGTCCGGGATATCTATATGGCTACACCTTC	CASSPGYLYGYTF
TRBJ2-1	once	TRBV7-2	TRBD1	TGTGCCAGCAGCGTCGACAGGGCCGAGCAGTTCTTC	CASSVDRAEQFF
TRBJ2-7	NA	TRBV7-2	NA	TGTGCCAGCAGATTAGAGAATTCCCCTACCTACGAGCAGTACTTC	CASRLENSPTYEQYF
TRBJ2-1	NA	TRBV7-6	TRBD1	TGTGCCAGCAGCACCACAGACAGGGGGAACGGTGAGCAGTTCTTC	CASSTTDRGNGEQFF
TRBJ1-1	NA	TRBV19	NA	TGTGCCAGTAGTATTGACATCCCGAACACTGAAGCTTTCTTT	CASSIDIPNTEAFF
TRBJ2-1	NA	TRBV24-1	NA	TGTGCCACCAGTGATTTGCAGGGCCCCCCTTACAATGAGCAGTTCTTC	CATSDLQGPPYNEQFF
TRBJ2-1	NA	TRBV18	NA	TGTGCCAGCTCACCACAGGCGGGGGCCCTCTCCTACAATGAGCAGTTCTTC	CASSPQAGALSYNEQFF
TRBJ1-3	NA	TRBV3-1/TRBV3-2	TRBD1	TGTGCCAGCAGCCAAGCCTCAGGGGGTACTGGAAACACCATATATTTT	CASSQASGGTGNTIYF
TRBJ2-7	NA	TRBV27	TRBD1	TGTGCCAGCAGGGTCCGCCAGGGGGTCGGGTACGAGCAGTACTTC	CASRVRQGVGYEQYF
TRBJ1-3	NA	TRBV7-8	NA	TGTGCCAGCAGCGGGCAGGGGCTTTCCCTCTCTGGAAACACCATATATTTT	CASSGQGLSLSGNTIYF
TRBJ2-7	NA	TRBV11-1	TRBD1	TGTGCCAGCAGCCCGGCCGGGACAGTCACCTACGAGCAGTACTTC	CASSPAGTVTYEQYF
TRBJ1-2	NA	TRBV7-2	TRBD1	TGTGCCAGCAACGTAGGGACAGGGGGCAACTATGGCTACACCTTC	CASNVGTGGNYGYTF
TRBJ1-6	NA	TRBV3-1/TRBV3-2	TRBD1	TGTGCCAGCAGCCGCGCGCGGGACAGGCATAATTCACCCCTCCACTTT	CASSRARDRHNSPLHF